Following are 31 T cell receptor beta chains from one sample sequenced in a study of shared clonotypes between healthy human individuals. Measured with immunoSEQ multiplex PCR; TCRdb has only the in-frame clones, and not every one. The sample includes some 2 million clones, about 95% seen only once; the top ten take roughly 1.2%. Naive CD8 isolation took CD45RO-negative cells positively selected for CCR7 and excluded terminally differentiated effector memory CD45RA+ cells. Sequencing was carried out using naive CD8+ T cells sorted from blood. The receptors originated from a man aged 18-30 years in good health.

This chain connects TRBV5-6 to TRBJ2-7; D gene unclear. The CDR3 sequence is 15 residues long. Germline V gene sequence: CDR1 SGHDT, CDR2 YYEEEE. Trimming cost V 0 bases and J 1 base, with 11 bases left between them. CDR3 loop: CASSLDGLLSYEQYF. The CDR3 DNA reads TGTGCCAGCAGCTTGGATGGATTACTGTCCTACGAGCAGTACTTC.

The gene calls are TRBV4-1 and TRBJ2-3; no clear D. The CDR3 totals 15 residues. Trimming took off 0 bases at V and 4 bases at J, with 11 bases between the two ends. Germline lookup yields CDR1 MGHRA and CDR2 YSYEKL. This chain's CDR3 is CASSQDGDPADTQYF. In DNA form, the CDR3 reads TGCGCCAGCAGCCAAGATGGCGACCCGGCAGATACGCAGTATTTT.

The rearrangement links TRBV7-8 to TRBJ2-4, with 14 positions matching TRBD2. The junction had 3 bases not matched to a gene; V was cut back by 4 bases and J by 1 base. The CDR3 is made up of 17 amino acids. Germline CDR1 SGHVS, CDR2 FQNEAQ. For the CDR3, the DNA is TGTGCCAGCAGCTGGACTAGCGGGGGGAGGGCCAAAAACATTCAGTACTTC. It specifies CASSWTSGGRAKNIQYF.

The V gene is TRBV7-3, the J gene TRBJ1-2; 8 bases agree with TRBD1. In germline, CDR1 is SGHTA, CDR2 FQGTGA. The V segment lost 4 bases and the J segment 7 bases; nucleotides outside the gene matches: 5. This CDR3 has 13 residues. CDR3 in DNA: TGTGCCAGCAGCTCTGACAGGGGTTTTGGCTACACCTTC. This translates into CASSSDRGFGYTF.

This chain connects TRBV6-5 to TRBJ2-3, with 8 bases identical to TRBD2. Germline CDR1 and CDR2: MNHEY and SVGAGI. V lost 3 bases to trimming and J lost 4 bases; unmatched junction nucleotides: 3. This CDR3 is 14 amino acids long. Here the CDR3 DNA reads TGTGCCAGCAGTTATTGGACTAGCCCAGATACGCAGTATTTT. Residues: CASSYWTSPDTQYF.

V gene TRBV7-9 combines with J gene TRBJ2-7; D may match TRBD1 or TRBD2 (5 bases each). This CDR3 is built from 15 residues. From germline, CDR1 is SEHNR and CDR2 FQNEAQ (reference sequence). The V and J ends lost 3 bases and 0 bases respectively, with 12 bases between them. This CDR3 is CASSFTPGSSYEQYF. CDR3 nucleotides: TGTGCCAGCAGCTTTACCCCAGGGAGCTCCTACGAGCAGTACTTC.

This chain joins TRBV7-2 and TRBJ2-7; D is ambiguous. Germline-derived CDR1 and CDR2 are SGHTA and FQGNSA. This CDR3 is built from 13 residues. V lost 11 bases and J 1 base, leaving 15 bases between the germline ends. CDR3: CALEPPTSYEQYF. CDR3 DNA: TGTGCCCTTGAGCCACCCACTTCCTACGAGCAGTACTTC.

The rearrangement uses TRBV2 and TRBJ2-7; D possibly corresponds to TRBD1 (5 bases). Germline V gene sequence: CDR1 SNHLY, CDR2 FYNNEI. Trimming stripped 6 bases from V and 6 bases from J, with 27 bases between. CDR3 length equals 17 residues. The CDR3 DNA sequence: TGTGCCAGCAGGCCCCGGTTTGGGCAGGGCGACGGGTTCGAGCAGTACTTC. It specifies CASRPRFGQGDGFEQYF.

The chain links TRBV9 to TRBJ2-7, with D perhaps matching TRBD1 or TRBD2 (5 bases each). The germline V gene has CDR1 SGDLS and CDR2 YYNGEE. Trimming took off 4 bases at V and 4 bases at J, with 15 bases between the two ends. The CDR3 length is 14 residues. The CDR3 sequence: CASSPWGSSYEQYF. The CDR3 bases are TGTGCCAGCAGCCCATGGGGGAGTTCTTACGAGCAGTACTTC. The full variable domain, completed using reference TRBV9 and TRBJ2-7, is DSGVTQTPKHLITATGQRVTLRCSPRSGDLSVYWYQQSLDQGLQFLIQYYNGEERAKGNILERFSAQQFPDLHSELNLSSLELGDSALYFCASSPWGSSYEQYFGPGTRLTVT.

The gene calls are TRBV4-3 and TRBJ2-3; no clear D. V was trimmed by 0 bases and J by 4 bases, leaving 8 bases between them. Germline CDR1 is LGHNA and CDR2 is YSLEER. The CDR3 totals 14 residues. As DNA, the CDR3 is TGCGCCAGCAGCCAAGATATCGACCCAGATACGCAGTATTTT. It codes for CASSQDIDPDTQYF.

V and J are TRBV7-2 and TRBJ2-7; D unclear. CDR3 length: 15 residues. V gave up 1 base and J gave up 3 bases, with 13 bases separating them. Germline V gene data show CDR1 as SGHTA and CDR2 as FQGNSA. CDR3 sequence (DNA): TGTGCCAGCAGCTTAGGGGGTAGAAGTTACTACGAGCAGTACTTC. Protein product: CASSLGGRSYYEQYF.

The chain recombines TRBV29-1 with TRBJ2-1; 10 bases match TRBD2. After removal of 6 bases from V and 0 bases from J, the junction contained 5 bases not matched to a gene. The CDR3 is 15 amino acids. Germline CDR1 is SQVTM and CDR2 is ANQGSEA. CDR3 coding DNA: TGCAGCGTAGCTAGCGGGAGCCCCTCCTACAATGAGCAGTTCTTC. It encodes CSVASGSPSYNEQFF.

With regard to this clone: The same CDR3 also results from other DNA sequences found in this sample. The V gene is TRBV5-6, the J gene TRBJ2-7; 9 bases are shared with TRBD1. The CDR3 loop spans 14 amino acids. The J segment lost 3 bases and the V segment lost 3 bases, leaving 4 bases of the junction unmatched. Germline V CDR1 and CDR2: SGHDT, YYEEEE. For the CDR3, the DNA is TGTGCCAGCAGCTATGGGACAGGGAGCTACGAGCAGTACTTC. It specifies CASSYGTGSYEQYF.

V gene TRBV19 combines with J gene TRBJ1-6; D remains ambiguous. The ends were cut back, 1 base at V and 7 bases at J, with 17 bases in the middle. In germline, CDR1 is LNHDA, CDR2 SQIVND (reference sequence). The CDR3 totals 17 residues. CDR3 in amino acids: CASSIGFNSIFNSPLHF. The CDR3 DNA sequence: TGTGCCAGTAGTATAGGATTTAACAGCATCTTCAATTCACCCCTCCACTTT. The complete variable domain, with remaining parts taken from reference TRBV19 and TRBJ1-6, reads DGGITQSPKYLFRKEGQNVTLSCEQNLNHDAMYWYRQDPGQGLRLIYYSQIVNDFQKGDIAEGYSVSREKKESFPLTVTSAQKNPTAFYLCASSIGFNSIFNSPLHFGNGTRLTVT.

The rearrangement uses TRBV4-1 and TRBJ2-1; D possibly corresponds to TRBD2 (6 bases). The length of the CDR3 is 16 residues. The germline V and J ends were trimmed by 0 bases and 7 bases, with 16 bases remaining between them. The germline CDR1 and CDR2 sequences are MGHRA and YSYEKL. The CDR3, as DNA: TGCGCCAGCAGCCAAGAAGGAAATAGCGGCCCTAATGAGCAGTTCTTC. Protein: CASSQEGNSGPNEQFF.

The rearrangement joins TRBV27 to TRBJ1-2; possibly TRBD1 for D (6 bases). V was clipped by 6 bases and J by 4 bases, with 21 bases between them. The CDR3 has 16 residues. The germline CDR1 and CDR2 sequences are MNHEY and SMNVEV (reference sequence). CDR3 protein: CASSLRGDGFPYGYTF. The CDR3 coding sequence is TGTGCCAGCAGCCTGAGGGGGGACGGATTCCCCTATGGCTACACCTTC.

The CDR3 reads CASRGRDRPSYEQYF. As DNA, the CDR3 is TGTGCCAGCAGGGGCCGGGACCGTCCTTCCTACGAGCAGTACTTC. The V and J genes are TRBV28 and TRBJ2-7; D assignment may be TRBD1 or TRBD2 (5 bases each). Germline V lookup: CDR1 MDHEN, CDR2 SYDVKM. The CDR3 is 15 residues long. The germline V and J ends were trimmed by 6 bases and 1 base, with 16 bases remaining between them.

This sequence joins TRBV6-5 and TRBJ2-5, with D unresolved. The DNA end favors TRBJ2-7, so the J call may be wrong. CDR1 is MNHEY and CDR2 is SVGAGI in the germline V gene. This CDR3 is built from 14 residues. The DNA of the CDR3 is TGTGCCAGCAGTTCCCTACCCTTCCTCGACGAGCAGTACTTC. This codes for CASSSLPFLDEQYF.

This chain uses TRBV4-3 with TRBJ2-7; 11 bases agree with TRBD2. V shed 2 bases and J 5 bases; nucleotides not matched to a gene: 5. CDR3 size: 15 residues. Germline CDR1 is LGHNA and CDR2 is YSLEER. CDR3 sequence: CASSQNPSGRHEQYF. The CDR3 region has the DNA TGCGCCAGCAGCCAAAACCCTAGCGGGAGGCACGAGCAGTACTTC.

The rearrangement joins TRBV15 to TRBJ2-1; D not certain. V dropped 0 bases and J dropped 7 bases, with 10 bases sitting between them. This CDR3 has 14 residues. Germline-derived CDR1 and CDR2 are LNHNV and YYDKDF (reference sequence). The CDR3 loop is CATSRDWSENEQFF. The CDR3 region has the DNA TGTGCCACCAGCAGAGATTGGAGTGAAAATGAGCAGTTCTTC.

The chain uses TRBV7-2 and TRBJ2-7, with TRBD1 matching over 10 bases. Germline V gives CDR1 SGHTA, CDR2 FQGNSA. V lost 1 base to trimming and J lost 6 bases; unmatched junction nucleotides: 6. The CDR3 totals 15 residues. CDR3 nucleotide sequence: TGTGCCAGCAGCTTAGGACAGGGGGCGCTCATCGAGCAGTACTTC. Protein sequence: CASSLGQGALIEQYF.

The V and J genes are TRBV2 and TRBJ2-5; D unclear. Germline lookup yields CDR1 SNHLY and CDR2 FYNNEI. The CDR3 runs 9 residues. The ends were cut back, 7 bases at V and 3 bases at J, with 0 bases in the middle. In nucleotides, the CDR3 is TGTGCCAGCAAAGAGACCCAGTACTTC. This codes for CASKETQYF.

CDR3 protein: CASTPGPNQPQHF. CDR3 nucleotides: TGTGCCAGCACTCCCGGCCCTAATCAGCCCCAGCATTTT. The V and J genes are TRBV6-5 and TRBJ1-5, with no clear D. The CDR3 covers 13 residues. CDR1 is MNHEY, CDR2 SVGAGI, per germline. The V gene lost 7 bases and the J gene lost 4 bases, with 11 bases spanning the gap.

The J gene is TRBJ1-2, the V gene TRBV7-9, with 9 bases identical to TRBD1. V gave up 0 bases and J gave up 5 bases; unmatched junction bases: 4. The CDR3 sequence is 15 residues long. Germline loops: CDR1 SEHNR, CDR2 FQNEAQ (reference sequence). The CDR3 loop is CASSLARDREYGYTF. The CDR3 DNA reads TGTGCCAGCAGCTTAGCCCGGGACAGGGAATATGGCTACACCTTC.

The CDR3 is CASLRGIGNTEAFF. CDR3 DNA sequence: TGTGCCAGCCTTAGGGGTATTGGGAACACTGAAGCTTTCTTT. This chain joins TRBV5-5 and TRBJ1-1; possible D gene TRBD1, 5 bases. Germline lookup yields CDR1 SGHKS and CDR2 YYEKEE (reference sequence). V was shortened by 7 bases and J by 1 base, with 14 bases between the two germline ends. CDR3 length: 14 amino acids. Looking up the rest from reference TRBV5-5 and TRBJ1-1 gives the full variable domain: DAGVTQSPTHLIKTRGQQVTLRCSPISGHKSVSWYQQVLGQGPQFIFQYYEKEERGRGNFPDRFSARQFPNYSSELNVNALLLGDSALYLCASLRGIGNTEAFFGQGTRLTVV.

J is TRBJ2-5 and V is TRBV10-3, with 10 positions matching TRBD1. The J segment lost 4 bases and the V segment lost 7 bases, leaving 15 bases of the junction unmatched. CDR1 and CDR2 from the germline V gene are ENHRY and SYGVKD. This CDR3 spans 17 amino acids. CDR3 in amino acids: CAITKTRDRGGGETQYF. Here the CDR3 DNA reads TGTGCCATCACTAAAACCCGGGACAGGGGCGGAGGAGAGACCCAGTACTTC.

The V call is TRBV7-6, the J call TRBJ2-3, with D possibly being TRBD2 (6 bases). V gave up 4 bases and J gave up 0 bases, with 20 bases separating them. Looked up from germline, CDR1 is SGHVS and CDR2 is FNYEAQ. The CDR3 runs to 18 residues. CDR3 coding DNA: TGTGCCAGCAGCTCTCTACTCAGGGACTCCTTTAGCACAGATACGCAGTATTTT. This sequence encodes CASSSLLRDSFSTDTQYF.

About this clone itself: This same CDR3 is encoded by further DNA sequences in the sample. This chain joins TRBV6-5 and TRBJ2-3; D is perhaps TRBD1 (5 bases). Trimming took off 0 bases at V and 2 bases at J, with 6 bases between the two ends. This CDR3 contains 14 residues. The V gene's germline CDR1 is MNHEY and CDR2 SVGAGI. CDR3 protein: CASSYSRATDTQYF. As DNA, the CDR3 is TGTGCCAGCAGTTACTCCAGGGCCACAGATACGCAGTATTTT.

This clone was seen once. The rearrangement links TRBV19 to TRBJ2-7; D is tentatively TRBD1 or TRBD2 (5 bases each). This CDR3 spans 16 amino acids. Germline V gene data show CDR1 as LNHDA and CDR2 as SQIVND (reference sequence). Trimming took off 5 bases at V and 11 bases at J, with 28 bases between the two ends. CDR3 sequence reads: CASSPPRDPRLPPEYF. The CDR3 bases are TGTGCCAGTAGTCCCCCCCGGGACCCGAGGCTCCCTCCCGAGTACTTC.

This clone was found a few times. The gene calls are TRBV19 and TRBJ1-1; unclear D gene. The CDR3 totals 17 residues. Germline-derived CDR1 and CDR2 are LNHDA and SQIVND (reference sequence). Trimming cost V 5 bases and J 2 bases, with 21 bases left between them. CDR3 region: CASSSVEGPGRNTEAFF. CDR3 in DNA: TGTGCCAGTAGTTCGGTCGAGGGCCCCGGCCGCAACACTGAAGCTTTCTTT.

The V call is TRBV27, the J call TRBJ2-7; possibly TRBD2 for D (6 bases). The V gene lost 5 bases and the J gene lost 7 bases, with 18 bases spanning the gap. Germline V gene sequence: CDR1 MNHEY, CDR2 SMNVEV (reference sequence). CDR3 size: 14 residues. The CDR3: CASSPSGDSQEQYF. In nucleotides, the CDR3 is TGTGCCAGCAGTCCGTCCGGGGACTCTCAGGAGCAGTACTTC.